This TCR beta chain was documented in a study of beta chain features in type 1 diabetes. About the research overall: The study found patients and healthy donors alike in age, gender and cell yields.

Of note for this clone: The target antigen is unknown.

Every participating donor gave one draw, a heparinised blood sample averaging around 120 mL. Study findings and constraints: Significant though moderate, a shortening of TCRB CDR3s appeared in all four CD4+ subsets of Type 1 diabetes patients. The study found that naive, central memory and Treg TCRB repertoires appeared more similar in patients than in healthy donors.

As every portion of the isolated RNA was reverse transcribed, the sequencing read expressed TCRB transcripts. Clones were sequenced by immunoSEQ multiplex PCR, and TCRdb holds only the in-frame ones, with some missing. The sample records hundreds of thousands of clones, around an eighth being singletons. Germline CDR1 is KGHSH and CDR2 is LQKENI. Trimming pared 3 bases from V and 0 bases from J, leaving 15 bases between. CDR3 length: 17 residues. Material: naive CD4+ T cells from blood. This clonotype was sampled from a man younger than 35 with type 1 diabetes. The V gene is TRBV18, the J gene TRBJ1-3; D gene unclear. The CDR3, as DNA: TGTGCCAGCTCACCCCAGGCGGGTCGGGGCTCTGGAAACACCATATATTTT. It codes for CASSPQAGRGSGNTIYF.